These 21 T cell receptor beta chains were all obtained from the same sample, sequenced in a study of shared clonotypes between healthy human individuals. Profiling relied on immunoSEQ multiplex PCR, and the TCRdb table lists in-frame clones only, not all of them. The sample comprises some 500,000 clones, about 96% of which are singletons, and 0.05% to 0.08% rests with the top ten. The sample was naive CD4+ T cells sorted from blood. Sample subset: CD45RA+ positively selected. The receptors originated from a woman in her 30s in good health.

The chain combines TRBV5-1 with TRBJ2-7, with 9 positions matching TRBD1. The ends lost 0 bases at V and 0 bases at J; junction bases unmatched: 4. The CDR3 runs 16 residues. Germline V gene data show CDR1 as SGHRS and CDR2 as YFSETQ. CDR3 sequence reads: CASSLDGTGTSYEQYF. The CDR3, as DNA: TGCGCCAGCAGCTTGGATGGGACAGGGACCTCCTACGAGCAGTACTTC.

The rearrangement joins TRBV29-1 to TRBJ2-5, with TRBD2 matching 10 bases. This CDR3 has 14 residues. The germline V gene has CDR1 SQVTM and CDR2 ANQGSEA. Trimming cost V 3 bases and J 5 bases; bases outside gene matches: 6. CDR3 DNA sequence: TGCAGCGTTGACCCTAGCGGGAGAGGGGAGACCCAGTACTTC. This codes for CSVDPSGRGETQYF.

The V gene is TRBV29-1, the J gene TRBJ2-3, with D unclear. With 5 bases removed from V and 2 bases from J, the gap between germline ends came to 8 bases. This CDR3 has 12 amino acids. Per the germline V gene, CDR1 is SQVTM and CDR2 is ANQGSEA. In DNA form, the CDR3 reads TGCAGCGTTAATTTCAACACAGATACGCAGTATTTT. As protein: CSVNFNTDTQYF.

The sample holds one count of this clone. The rearrangement joins TRBV19 to TRBJ2-7; 7 bases agree with TRBD2. With V trimmed by 6 bases and J by 0 bases, 8 bases remained unmatched. The germline CDR1 and CDR2 sequences are LNHDA and SQIVND (reference sequence). This CDR3 region has 15 residues. The CDR3 nucleotides read TGTGCCAGTAGGGAGGGAGGGACCAACTCCTACGAGCAGTACTTC. Residues: CASREGGTNSYEQYF.

The J gene is TRBJ2-7, the V gene TRBV20-1; D ambiguous. CDR3 length: 10 amino acids. V lost 6 bases to trimming and J lost 4 bases, with 7 bases between them. CDR1 is DFQATT, CDR2 SNEGSKA, per germline (reference sequence). CDR3 nucleotides: TGCAGTGCCCTCGATTACGAGCAGTACTTC. It is translated as CSALDYEQYF.

V is TRBV7-2 and J is TRBJ2-5; D possibly corresponds to TRBD2 (5 bases). The DNA end is more similar to TRBJ2-7, so the J call may be wrong. Germline-derived CDR1 and CDR2 are SGHTA and FQGNSA. This CDR3 spans 14 amino acids. CDR3 in DNA: TGTGCCAGCAGCTTAGTGTGGGAGAAAAACGAGCAGTACTTC. Protein: CASSLVWEKNEQYF.

The rearrangement joins TRBV27 to TRBJ2-3; tentative D call: TRBD2 (6 bases). The CDR3 has 15 amino acids. Germline-derived CDR1 and CDR2 are MNHEY and SMNVEV (reference sequence). V gave up 5 bases and J gave up 3 bases, with 15 bases separating them. CDR3 amino acids: CASSQLARGTDTQYF. The DNA for the CDR3 is TGTGCCAGCAGTCAACTAGCCCGGGGTACAGATACGCAGTATTTT.

The chain has TRBV4-2 and TRBJ2-6; no clear D gene. CDR3 length equals 16 residues. The V end lost 4 bases, the J end lost 4 bases, and 14 bases lay between the germline ends. Per germline, CDR1 LGHNA and CDR2 YNFKEQ. The DNA of the CDR3 is TGTGCCAGCAGCCCACAAAAGTCGCCGGGGGCCAACGTCCTGACTTTC. Protein: CASSPQKSPGANVLTF.

This clone was recorded once. The chain combines TRBV21-1 with TRBJ2-5. TRBV21-1 is an annotated pseudogene. This CDR3 comprises 16 residues. The CDR3: CASSKFSPGPQETQYF. The CDR3 nucleotides read TGTGCCAGCAGCAAATTCTCTCCGGGGCCCCAAGAGACCCAGTACTTC.

The DNA for the CDR3 is TGTGCCAGCAGCCCCGGACTCATGAACACTGAAGCTTTCTTT. Translation: CASSPGLMNTEAFF. The chain employs TRBV11-2 and TRBJ1-1; D unclear. Germline-derived CDR1 and CDR2 are SGHAT and FQNNGV. The CDR3 is made up of 14 amino acids. V lost 5 bases and J lost 0, with 10 bases in between.

This clone showed up just once. J is TRBJ2-7 and V is TRBV5-4, with D maybe TRBD2 (5 bases). The germline V and J ends were trimmed by 3 bases and 3 bases, with 13 bases remaining between them. The CDR3 length is 14 residues. Germline values: CDR1 SGHNT, CDR2 YYREEE (reference sequence). Here the CDR3 reads CASSSSGEGYEQYF. The CDR3 region has the DNA TGTGCCAGCAGCTCCTCGGGCGAGGGCTACGAGCAGTACTTC.

V and J are TRBV19 and TRBJ1-2; 8 positions match TRBD1. The CDR3 contains 14 residues. Per germline, CDR1 LNHDA and CDR2 SQIVND (reference sequence). V was pared by 2 bases and J by 10 bases, with 9 bases of the junction left unmatched. In nucleotides, the CDR3 is TGTGCCAGTAGTATACTGGGGGACAGGCGGTTCTACACCTTC. It codes for CASSILGDRRFYTF.

For this clone: The identical CDR3 is also encoded by other nucleotide sequences in the sample. The chain has TRBV28 and TRBJ2-3, with 7 positions matching TRBD2. In germline, CDR1 is MDHEN, CDR2 SYDVKM. The V gene end was trimmed by 4 bases and the J gene end by 6 bases; junction bases not matched to a gene: 1. The CDR3 is 12 amino acids. The CDR3 DNA follows: TGTGCCAGCAGTTCAGCGGGGGATACGCAGTATTTT. This codes for CASSSAGDTQYF.

The rearrangement links TRBV5-1 to TRBJ2-5; 11 bases align to TRBD1. CDR3 length equals 16 residues. Germline loops: CDR1 SGHRS, CDR2 YFSETQ. The V segment lost 3 bases and the J segment 2 bases; nucleotides outside the gene matches: 6. DNA of the CDR3: TGCGCCAGCAGCTGGGGGACAGGGGGTTCGCAAGAGACCCAGTACTTC. Its translation is CASSWGTGGSQETQYF.

The gene calls are TRBV5-8 and TRBJ2-1; perhaps TRBD2 as D (5 bases). The V gene lost 4 bases and the J gene lost 6 bases, with 17 bases spanning the gap. Germline CDR1 and CDR2: SGHTS and YDEGEE. This CDR3 spans 15 amino acids. CDR3 sequence reads: CASSPPRRRGNEQFF. The CDR3 bases are TGTGCCAGCAGCCCCCCACGGAGGAGAGGCAATGAGCAGTTCTTC.

The chain has TRBV19 and TRBJ2-7; weak D call: TRBD1 (5 bases). The CDR3 has 13 amino acids. Germline loops: CDR1 LNHDA, CDR2 SQIVND (reference sequence). Trimming cost V 4 bases and J 0 bases, with 7 bases left between them. The CDR3 loop reads CASSKGPSYEQYF. Here the CDR3 DNA reads TGTGCCAGTAGTAAGGGGCCCTCCTACGAGCAGTACTTC.

This clone was seen a few times. The rearrangement joins TRBV19 to TRBJ1-5; 9 bases match TRBD1. Germline values: CDR1 LNHDA, CDR2 SQIVND (reference sequence). The CDR3 runs 13 residues. The ends lost 7 bases at V and 7 bases at J; junction bases unmatched: 5. Here the CDR3 reads CASKDRGEQPQHF. DNA for the CDR3: TGTGCCAGTAAGGACAGGGGAGAGCAGCCCCAGCATTTT.

The rearrangement uses TRBV6-1 and TRBJ2-2; unclear D gene. Germline-derived CDR1 and CDR2 are MNHNS and SASEGT. The CDR3 totals 12 residues. V shed 8 bases and J shed 7 bases, with 11 bases lying between them. CDR3 amino acids: CASGYTSGELFF. As DNA, the CDR3 is TGTGCCAGCGGGTACACCAGCGGGGAGCTGTTTTTT.

This clone was counted once. This chain links TRBV30 with TRBJ2-5; 8 nucleotides line up with TRBD1. This CDR3 is built from 12 residues. Trimming took 5 bases from V and 5 from J; bases not matched to a gene: 4. The V gene's germline CDR1 is GTSNPN and CDR2 SVGIG (reference sequence). The CDR3: CAWGQGRETQYF. The DNA of the CDR3 is TGTGCCTGGGGACAGGGAAGGGAGACCCAGTACTTC.

The V gene is TRBV29-1, the J gene TRBJ1-4; no clear D gene. Germline V gives CDR1 SQVTM, CDR2 ANQGSEA. The CDR3 has 12 residues. The ends were cut back, 6 bases at V and 7 bases at J, with 12 bases in the middle. CDR3 in DNA: TGCAGCGTGGCGGCAGAGGCTGAAAAACTGTTTTTT. Translated, it gives CSVAAEAEKLFF.

This clone appeared once. The chain carries TRBV19 and TRBJ1-3; D uncertain. The germline CDR1 and CDR2 sequences are LNHDA and SQIVND (reference sequence). The CDR3 consists of 12 residues. The germline V and J ends were trimmed by 11 bases and 1 base, with 9 bases remaining between them. The CDR3 region is CASLGSGNTIYF. CDR3 DNA: TGTGCCTCCCTAGGGTCTGGAAACACCATATATTTT.